A single sample is the source of the 22 T cell receptor beta chains below, sequenced in a study of T-cell reconstitution after alpha-beta-depleted transplantation in children. It was with unique molecular identifiers that the TCRbeta library was prepared. TCRdb passed the PCR reads through MiXCR, listing each CDR3 protein once. In the table there are around 410,000 distinct CDR3 sequences, about a tenth of which are singletons. The specimen comprised PBMCs from the stem cell graft donor, sampled from the stem cell graft. All receptors derive from a human donor who donated a stem cell graft to a child with acute myeloid leukemia.

For this clonotype: At one end, the junction sequence differs from germline, possibly due to a read error. The rearrangement links TRBV7-9 to TRBJ1-5; D not certain. Per the germline V gene, CDR1 is SEHNR and CDR2 is FQNEAQ (reference sequence). The CDR3 is 12 amino acids. CDR3 DNA: TGTGCCAGCAGCTCCATAAATCGGCCCCAGCATTTT. It translates to CASSSINRPQHF.

This clonotype has just a few counts. The chain has TRBV5-1 and TRBJ2-7; 7 bases line up with TRBD1. The length of the CDR3 is 12 residues. Trimming cost V 9 bases and J 5 bases; bases outside gene matches: 8. Looked up from germline, CDR1 is SGHRS and CDR2 is YFSETQ. CDR3 sequence: CATQGQYNEQYV. CDR3 bases: TGCGCCACCCAGGGACAGTACAACGAGCAGTACGTC.

This chain links TRBV7-8 with TRBJ1-3; no firm D call. The CDR3 sequence is 12 residues long. Germline V CDR1 and CDR2: SGHVS, FQNEAQ. V lost 7 bases and J lost 5, with 9 bases in between. CDR3 sequence reads: CASMTARNTIYF. The CDR3 DNA is TGTGCCAGCATGACCGCAAGAAACACCATATATTTT.

The V and J genes are TRBV30 and TRBJ2-2, with 8 bases fitting TRBD1. Unmatched junction bases numbered 8, after V lost 0 bases and J lost 5 bases. The CDR3 spans 16 residues. Per the germline V gene, CDR1 is GTSNPN and CDR2 is SVGIG (reference sequence). The CDR3 DNA is TGTGCCTGGAGTGTACGCCGGACAGGGAGGACCGGGGAGCTGTTTTTT. This gives the protein CAWSVRRTGRTGELFF.

Many counts were recorded for this clonotype. V is TRBV3-1 and J is TRBJ2-3; D is undetermined. Germline loops: CDR1 LGHDT, CDR2 YNNKEL (reference sequence). This CDR3 region has 15 residues. Between the trimmed V and J ends, which lost 1 base and 0 bases, there was a span of 8 bases. The CDR3 region is CASSQGPLSTDTQYF. The CDR3 DNA reads TGTGCCAGCAGCCAAGGGCCCCTTAGCACAGATACGCAGTATTTT.

The J gene is TRBJ1-2, the V gene TRBV4-1; D remains ambiguous. CDR1 and CDR2 (germline): MGHRA, YSYEKL. This CDR3 has 15 amino acids. V lost 0 bases and J lost 7, with 15 bases in between. CDR3 residues: CASSQEGPRRAGYTF. The DNA for the CDR3 is TGCGCCAGCAGCCAAGAGGGCCCTCGACGGGCTGGCTACACCTTC.

The gene calls are TRBV10-3 and TRBJ2-5; 13 nucleotides align to TRBD2. This CDR3 is 16 amino acids long. J gave up 5 bases and V 6 bases, and 9 bases lay outside the gene matches. Germline V lookup: CDR1 ENHRY, CDR2 SYGVKD. CDR3: CAISSGTSGIGETQYF. The CDR3 DNA reads TGTGCCATCAGCTCCGGGACTAGCGGGATTGGGGAGACCCAGTACTTC.

V and J are TRBV7-9 and TRBJ1-2, with TRBD1 as a possible D gene (6 bases). The V and J ends lost 3 bases and 5 bases respectively, with 13 bases between them. Germline assignment: CDR1 SEHNR and CDR2 FQNEAQ (reference sequence). The CDR3 loop spans 14 amino acids. CDR3 sequence reads: CASSFGQGSYGYTF. CDR3 nucleotides: TGTGCCAGCAGCTTTGGGCAGGGGAGTTATGGCTACACCTTC.

The chain links TRBV11-3 to TRBJ2-7, with D possibly being TRBD2 (6 bases). The V end was cut by 10 bases, the J end by 4 bases, with 26 bases between. Germline loops: CDR1 SGHNT, CDR2 YENEEA. CDR3 length: 16 amino acids. Here the CDR3 DNA reads TGTGCCAAGACGGCTAGCGCCTATCCCTTGGGGTACGAGCAGTACTTC. As protein: CAKTASAYPLGYEQYF.

V gene TRBV29-1 combines with J gene TRBJ2-3, with D hard to call. This CDR3 region has 9 residues. The ends were cut back, 6 bases at V and 7 bases at J, with 5 bases in the middle. The germline V gene has CDR1 SQVTM and CDR2 ANQGSEA. DNA of the CDR3: TGCAGCGTCGGCCATACGCAGTATTTT. This gives the protein CSVGHTQYF.

This clonotype has a handful of counts. V and J are TRBV4-3 and TRBJ2-3, with no clear D. V gave up 0 bases and J gave up 6 bases, with 7 bases separating them. Per germline, CDR1 LGHNA and CDR2 YSLEER. The CDR3 extends over 13 amino acids. This CDR3 is CASSQDLVDTQYF. CDR3 nucleotide sequence: TGCGCCAGCAGCCAAGATCTGGTGGATACGCAGTATTTT.

This clonotype was counted between two and nine times. The chain links TRBV20-1 to TRBJ1-3; tentative D call: TRBD1 (5 bases). CDR1 is DFQATT, CDR2 SNEGSKA, per germline (reference sequence). The CDR3 sequence is 14 residues long. The V and J ends lost 4 bases and 5 bases respectively, with 15 bases between them. The CDR3 spells CSAKYRDSRNTIYF. As DNA, the CDR3 is TGCAGTGCTAAATACCGGGACTCCCGAAACACCATATATTTT.

This chain links TRBV7-9 with TRBJ2-7; D call uncertain. CDR1 SEHNR and CDR2 FQNEAQ come from the germline V gene (reference sequence). CDR3 size: 13 residues. Trimming took 5 bases from V and 0 from J, leaving 8 bases between them. Here the CDR3 DNA reads TGTGCCAGCAGCCCGACGGTCTCCTACGAGCAGTACGTC. This codes for CASSPTVSYEQYV.

Many counts were recorded for this clonotype. The CDR3 end shows no conserved phenylalanine or tryptophan, and so a read error is likely. The chain carries TRBV20-1 and TRBJ1-3; D may be TRBD1 (5 bases). The CDR3 has 16 residues. The V end lost 6 bases, the J end lost 0 bases, and 18 bases lay between the germline ends. Per the germline V gene, CDR1 is DFQATT and CDR2 is SNEGSKA (reference sequence). CDR3 in amino acids: CSAHSWDSTSGNTIYI. CDR3 bases: TGCAGTGCCCACTCGTGGGACTCCACCTCTGGAAACACCATATATATT.

This clonotype was observed a few times. This chain joins TRBV7-3 and TRBJ2-2; 7 bases line up with TRBD1. This CDR3 has 13 amino acids. Looked up from germline, CDR1 is SGHTA and CDR2 is FQGTGA. J gave up 6 bases and V 5 bases, and 3 bases lay outside the gene matches. For the CDR3, the DNA is TGTGCCAGCAGCCAACAGGGGCCCGGGGAGCTGTTTTTT. It translates to CASSQQGPGELFF.

This chain joins TRBV6-5 and TRBJ2-1; D assignment may be TRBD1 or TRBD2 (6 bases each). Trimming took off 0 bases at V and 5 bases at J, with 11 bases between the two ends. CDR1 is MNHEY and CDR2 is SVGAGI in the germline V gene. The CDR3 is 15 residues long. The CDR3 loop is CASSYSIRGDNEQFF. The CDR3 DNA sequence: TGTGCCAGCAGTTACTCGATTAGGGGGGACAATGAGCAGTTCTTC.

This clonotype was seen ten or more times. The chain carries TRBV29-1 and TRBJ2-1; D perhaps matches TRBD2 (7 bases). This CDR3 spans 15 amino acids. Deletions cut 1 base from V and 7 bases from J, with 17 bases between. Germline values: CDR1 SQVTM, CDR2 ANQGSEA. CDR3 residues: CSVEGSGGAGNEQFF. CDR3 bases: TGCAGCGTTGAAGGATCGGGGGGCGCGGGTAATGAGCAGTTCTTC.

This clonotype was observed a few times. The chain couples TRBV12-3 or TRBV12-4 to TRBJ2-5, with 8 bases identical to TRBD1. Losses at the gene ends were 6 bases for V and 3 bases for J; bases not matched to a gene: 6. The CDR3 totals 14 residues. The DNA for the CDR3 is TGTGCCAGCAGCTACTCGGACAGGGAAGAGACCCAGTACTTC. Its translation: CASSYSDREETQYF.

V gene TRBV2 combines with J gene TRBJ2-1; 9 positions agree with TRBD1. The germline gives CDR1 SNHLY, CDR2 FYNNEI. With V trimmed by 6 bases and J by 9 bases, 12 bases remained unmatched. The CDR3 has 15 residues. CDR3 sequence reads: CASSSTGGDFSEQFF. In nucleotides, the CDR3 is TGTGCCAGCAGCTCCACAGGGGGCGATTTCAGTGAGCAGTTCTTC.

The chain has TRBV15 and TRBJ2-5, with TRBD1 matching 10 bases. Unmatched junction bases numbered 11, after V lost 5 bases and J lost 5 bases. The length of the CDR3 is 16 residues. Looked up from germline, CDR1 is LNHNV and CDR2 is YYDKDF (reference sequence). In nucleotides, the CDR3 is TGTGCCACCAGCGATCGGGACAGGGGTTCGGGGGAGACCCAGTACTTC. Residues: CATSDRDRGSGETQYF.

This clonotype was picked up many times. V gene TRBV7-8 combines with J gene TRBJ2-4, with 8 bases aligning to TRBD1. Germline CDR1 reads SGHVS; CDR2 reads FQNEAQ. The CDR3 is made up of 13 amino acids. J lost 9 bases, V lost 4 bases, and 5 bases had no gene match. CDR3 sequence reads: CASSSITGGIQYF. The CDR3 bases are TGTGCCAGCAGCTCGATAACAGGGGGCATTCAGTACTTC.

This clonotype was seen many times. The rearrangement uses TRBV7-9 and TRBJ2-7, with a weak D call TRBD1 (6 bases). CDR1 is SEHNR and CDR2 is FQNEAQ in the germline V gene (reference sequence). Trimming stripped 4 bases from V and 6 bases from J, with 13 bases between. This CDR3 is 13 amino acids long. CDR3 in DNA: TGTGCCAGCAGCTCGGGACACCTACGCGAGCAGTACGTC. As protein: CASSSGHLREQYV.